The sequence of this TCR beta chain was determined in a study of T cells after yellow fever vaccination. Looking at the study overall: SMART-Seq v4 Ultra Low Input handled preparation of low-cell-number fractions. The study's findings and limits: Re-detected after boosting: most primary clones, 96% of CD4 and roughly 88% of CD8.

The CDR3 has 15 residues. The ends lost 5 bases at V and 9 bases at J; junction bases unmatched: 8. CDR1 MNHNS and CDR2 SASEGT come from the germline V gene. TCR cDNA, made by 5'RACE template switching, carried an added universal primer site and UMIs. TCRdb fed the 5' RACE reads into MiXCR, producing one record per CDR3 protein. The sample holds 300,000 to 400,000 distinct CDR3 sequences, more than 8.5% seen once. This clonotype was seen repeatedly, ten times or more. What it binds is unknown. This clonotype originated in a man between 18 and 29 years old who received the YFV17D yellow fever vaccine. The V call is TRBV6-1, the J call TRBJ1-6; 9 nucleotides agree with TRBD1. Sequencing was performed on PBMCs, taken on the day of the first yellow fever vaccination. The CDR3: CASSQQGAFGSPLHF. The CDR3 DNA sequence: TGTGCCAGCAGTCAACAGGGGGCTTTCGGTTCACCCCTCCACTTT.